The next 10 T cell receptor beta chains were all read from a single sample in a study of somatic mutations in cytotoxic T cells in rheumatoid arthritis. This table comes from immunoSEQ multiplex PCR, and its TCRdb copy is limited to in-frame clones, with some not included. The data contain about 4,200 clones, over 60% of them singletons. The sequencing input was CD8+ T cells sorted from blood. The source of these receptors is an adult with rheumatoid arthritis.

This chain uses TRBV9 with TRBJ1-1; weak D call: TRBD1 (5 bases). Germline V lookup: CDR1 SGDLS, CDR2 YYNGEE. V gave up 0 bases and J gave up 8 bases, with 14 bases separating them. The CDR3 is 14 residues long. In nucleotides, the CDR3 is TGTGCCAGCAGCGTAGGAACCGGGGGTGGGGAAGCTTTCTTT. Encoded protein: CASSVGTGGGEAFF.

The chain employs TRBV4-3 and TRBJ1-5; D remains unclear. Germline V gives CDR1 LGHNA, CDR2 YSLEER. This CDR3 is built from 16 residues. The V and J ends lost 1 base and 5 bases respectively, with 15 bases between them. DNA of the CDR3: TGCGCCAGCAGCCAAGGGGTCTTTCCCCAAGATCAGCCCCAGCATTTT. Translation: CASSQGVFPQDQPQHF.

The chain combines TRBV7-6 with TRBJ1-4; the D gene is possibly TRBD1 (6 bases). CDR3 length: 14 amino acids. Per the germline V gene, CDR1 is SGHVS and CDR2 is FNYEAQ. V was pared by 5 bases and J by 8 bases, with 15 bases between. This chain's CDR3 is CASSLPGAREKLFF. CDR3 coding DNA: TGTGCCAGCAGCCTCCCGGGGGCTAGAGAAAAACTGTTTTTT.

The chain links TRBV27 to TRBJ2-7; D is undetermined. CDR1 is MNHEY, CDR2 SMNVEV, per germline (reference sequence). V was pared by 3 bases and J by 8 bases, with 14 bases between. The CDR3 length is 13 residues. The CDR3 region is CASSFLSGHQQYF. CDR3 in DNA: TGTGCCAGCAGTTTCCTCTCCGGGCATCAGCAGTACTTC.

This clone occurred a few times. This chain links TRBV5-1 with TRBJ2-1; D remains ambiguous. The CDR3 spans 12 residues. V was trimmed by 4 bases and J by 8 bases, leaving 10 bases between them. Per the germline V gene, CDR1 is SGHRS and CDR2 is YFSETQ. CDR3 coding DNA: TGCGCCAGCAGCCCTACTGGGGATGAGCAGTTCTTC. This codes for CASSPTGDEQFF.

CDR3 in amino acids: CASSSPGRGGNSPLHF. The CDR3 DNA reads TGTGCCAGCAGCTCCCCCGGCAGGGGAGGTAATTCACCCCTCCACTTT. The gene calls are TRBV11-2 and TRBJ1-6, with D possibly TRBD1 on 6 matching bases. This CDR3 spans 16 amino acids. V gave up 4 bases and J gave up 6 bases, with 16 bases separating them. CDR1 is SGHAT and CDR2 is FQNNGV in the germline V gene.

The sample holds one count of this clone. V usage is TRBV13 and J usage is TRBJ2-1; no clear D gene. From germline, CDR1 is PRHDT and CDR2 FYEKMQ (reference sequence). CDR3 length: 12 residues. With 2 bases removed from V and 3 bases from J, the gap between germline ends came to 2 bases. CDR3: CASSLNYNEQFF. The CDR3, as DNA: TGTGCCAGCAGCTTAAACTACAATGAGCAGTTCTTC. The full variable domain, in which reference TRBV13 and TRBJ2-1 provide the parts outside the CDR3, is AAGVIQSPRHLIKEKRETATLKCYPIPRHDTVYWYQQGPGQDPQFLISFYEKMQSDKGSIPDRFSAQQFSDYHSELNMSSLELGDSALYFCASSLNYNEQFFGPGTRLTVL.

This clone was observed a handful of times. This chain uses TRBV2 with TRBJ1-1; a possible D gene is TRBD1 (6 bases). The CDR3 has 15 amino acids. CDR1 and CDR2 (germline): SNHLY, FYNNEI. V lost 6 bases, J lost 2 bases, and 16 bases lay in between. This CDR3 reads CASRAVQGYNTEAFF. CDR3 coding DNA: TGTGCCAGCAGGGCAGTACAGGGATATAACACTGAAGCTTTCTTT.

J is TRBJ1-6 and V is TRBV5-6; TRBD1 is a possible D gene (6 bases). This CDR3 is built from 16 residues. Per the germline V gene, CDR1 is SGHDT and CDR2 is YYEEEE. With 0 bases removed from V and 3 bases from J, the gap between germline ends came to 10 bases. CDR3 sequence (DNA): TGTGCCAGCAGCTTGGCACAGGGCCGCTATAATTCACCCCTCCACTTT. Translating gives CASSLAQGRYNSPLHF.

This chain connects TRBV4-2 to TRBJ2-1; D is unresolved. The CDR3 has 17 residues. Trimming took 0 bases from V and 2 from J, leaving 14 bases between them. Germline values: CDR1 LGHNA, CDR2 YNFKEQ. This CDR3 is CASSQDWPDGTYNEQFF. CDR3 DNA: TGTGCCAGCAGCCAAGATTGGCCAGACGGCACCTACAATGAGCAGTTCTTC.